The 23 T cell receptor beta chains reported below all come from one sample, sequenced in a study of radiotherapy plus CTLA-4 blockade in lung cancer. Generated by immunoSEQ multiplex PCR, the TCRdb table keeps only in-frame clones and is missing some. The sample lists fewer than 45,000 clones, around 85% occurring once. Sequencing was performed on peripheral blood, taken from a patient treated with radiotherapy plus ipilimumab. The receptors shown here come from a human donor with non-small cell lung cancer who had stable disease on radiotherapy plus ipilimumab.

This chain links TRBV10-1 with TRBJ2-7; 8 nucleotides line up with TRBD1. The CDR3 spans 13 residues. Unmatched junction bases numbered 5, after V lost 6 bases and J lost 4 bases. CDR1 and CDR2 from the germline V gene are WNHNN and SYGVQD (reference sequence). The CDR3 protein is CASSLNRGYEQYF. The CDR3 DNA sequence: TGCGCCAGCAGCTTAAACAGGGGGTACGAGCAGTACTTC.

The chain recombines TRBV27 with TRBJ1-1, with D possibly matching TRBD1 (6 bases). The germline gives CDR1 MNHEY, CDR2 SMNVEV (reference sequence). The CDR3 loop spans 13 amino acids. The ends were cut back, 4 bases at V and 5 bases at J, with 11 bases in the middle. DNA for the CDR3: TGTGCCAGCAGTTACAGGACAGCAACTGAAGCTTTCTTT. It specifies CASSYRTATEAFF.

The J gene is TRBJ2-7, the V gene TRBV2, with D maybe TRBD2 (6 bases). V lost 1 base to trimming and J lost 3 bases, with 10 bases between them. This CDR3 has 14 amino acids. From germline, CDR1 is SNHLY and CDR2 FYNNEI. The CDR3 loop is CASSEGRGGYEQYF. In DNA, the CDR3 is TGTGCCAGCAGTGAAGGGAGGGGAGGCTACGAGCAGTACTTC.

The chain recombines TRBV7-8 with TRBJ2-7, with 9 positions matching TRBD1. CDR3 length: 20 residues. The germline V gene has CDR1 SGHVS and CDR2 FQNEAQ. The ends lost 4 bases at V and 2 bases at J; junction bases unmatched: 21. CDR3 in DNA: TGTGCCAGCAGCTCCTACTACTATGTTCAGTCCGGGACAGGGACCTACGAGCAGTACTTC. Protein product: CASSSYYYVQSGTGTYEQYF.

The gene calls are TRBV4-1 and TRBJ2-1; 7 bases are shared with TRBD2. The germline gives CDR1 MGHRA, CDR2 YSYEKL. The CDR3 consists of 15 residues. V dropped 6 bases and J dropped 2; count of bases not matched to a gene: 7. The CDR3 reads CASRKLGLAYNEQFF. The CDR3 DNA is TGCGCCAGCAGAAAACTTGGACTAGCCTACAATGAGCAGTTCTTC.

This clone was counted once. The genes are TRBV6-4 and TRBJ2-1; 12 nucleotides agree with TRBD2. Germline V gives CDR1 MRHNA, CDR2 SNTAGT. The CDR3 contains 18 residues. The trim removed 2 bases at V and 4 bases at J, leaving 9 bases unmatched. The CDR3 nucleotides read TGTGCCAGCAGTGACGGACTAGCGGGATCGATCGGGTACAATGAGCAGTTCTTC. Translated, it gives CASSDGLAGSIGYNEQFF.

This clone was seen more than once but under ten times. This chain connects TRBV5-1 to TRBJ2-1; 11 nucleotides align to TRBD1. J gave up 7 bases and V 3 bases, and 6 bases lay outside the gene matches. Germline assignment: CDR1 SGHRS and CDR2 YFSETQ. This CDR3 is 15 amino acids long. CDR3 amino acids: CASSSGQGVMNEQFF. CDR3 nucleotides: TGCGCCAGCAGCTCGGGACAGGGGGTAATGAATGAGCAGTTCTTC.

V and J are TRBV2 and TRBJ1-5, with 10 bases fitting TRBD1. This CDR3 spans 16 amino acids. Germline CDR1 is SNHLY and CDR2 is FYNNEI. Trimming took 4 bases from V and 2 from J; bases not matched to a gene: 5. The CDR3 DNA reads TGTGCCAGCAGTGTAGGGGGGACAGGGGGCAATCAGCCCCAGCATTTT. Its translation: CASSVGGTGGNQPQHF.

This clone was seen a few times. The gene calls are TRBV10-3 and TRBJ2-7, with D possibly TRBD1 on 6 matching bases. V was cut by 3 bases and J by 5 bases, with 11 bases left in between. The CDR3 covers 13 residues. Germline V gene sequence: CDR1 ENHRY, CDR2 SYGVKD. The CDR3: CAISERTAHEQYF. The CDR3 DNA reads as TGTGCCATCAGTGAAAGGACAGCCCACGAGCAGTACTTC.

V gene TRBV12-5 combines with J gene TRBJ2-1, with D possibly TRBD1 on 6 matching bases. Germline loops: CDR1 LGHNT, CDR2 FRNRAP. There are 14 residues in the CDR3. V was pared by 7 bases and J by 2 bases, with 12 bases between. CDR3 nucleotide sequence: TGTGCTAGTGCCCCGGGACAAGCCTACAATGAGCAGTTCTTC. Translating gives CASAPGQAYNEQFF.

This rearrangement joins TRBV5-1 to TRBJ1-1; a weak D match, TRBD1 (5 bases). Germline V gives CDR1 SGHRS, CDR2 YFSETQ. The CDR3 is made up of 15 amino acids. The V gene lost 4 bases and the J gene lost 0 bases, with 13 bases spanning the gap. The CDR3 DNA is TGCGCCAGCAGCCCTGGCGCAGGGCTGAACACTGAAGCTTTCTTT. Protein sequence: CASSPGAGLNTEAFF.

This clone was detected once. J is TRBJ2-6 and V is TRBV28, with a possible D match to TRBD2 (6 bases). Looked up from germline, CDR1 is MDHEN and CDR2 is SYDVKM. Trimming cost V 7 bases and J 0 bases, with 19 bases left between them. The CDR3 extends over 18 amino acids. CDR3 loop: CASTKGGQLGSGANVLTF. The DNA for the CDR3 is TGTGCCAGCACTAAAGGAGGGCAGCTAGGCTCTGGGGCCAACGTCCTGACTTTC.

This chain connects TRBV10-3 to TRBJ2-7; perhaps TRBD2 as D (6 bases). The CDR3 contains 15 residues. The V end was cut by 0 bases, the J end by 7 bases, with 16 bases between. Per germline, CDR1 ENHRY and CDR2 SYGVKD. Here the CDR3 DNA reads TGTGCCATCAGTGAGTCGGGAGCTCCTCGGGGGGAGCAGTACTTC. Protein sequence: CAISESGAPRGEQYF.

This chain links TRBV19 with TRBJ2-1, with 7 bases identical to TRBD1. The trim removed 5 bases at V and 0 bases at J, leaving 4 bases unmatched. Germline-derived CDR1 and CDR2 are LNHDA and SQIVND (reference sequence). The CDR3 consists of 15 residues. CDR3 sequence (DNA): TGTGCCAGTAGTCCTGACAGGGTCTCCTACAATGAGCAGTTCTTC. Translating it yields CASSPDRVSYNEQFF.

The V call is TRBV7-2, the J call TRBJ2-6; 7 positions agree with TRBD2. The junction had 7 bases not matched to a gene; V was cut back by 2 bases and J by 0 bases. Germline V gene sequence: CDR1 SGHTA, CDR2 FQGNSA. There are 18 residues in the CDR3. CDR3 nucleotide sequence: TGTGCCAGCAGCTTAATTGCGGGAGTATTCTCTGGGGCCAACGTCCTGACTTTC. Amino acids: CASSLIAGVFSGANVLTF.

The chain is built from TRBV6-5 and TRBJ1-4; a possible D gene is TRBD1 (5 bases). V was clipped by 6 bases and J by 7 bases, with 18 bases between them. CDR3 length: 15 amino acids. Germline assignment: CDR1 MNHEY and CDR2 SVGAGI. The CDR3 sequence is CASRPRHQGGEKLFF. For the CDR3, the DNA is TGTGCCAGCAGACCAAGGCACCAGGGAGGTGAAAAACTGTTTTTT.

The CDR3 is CATSRDQGNYGYTF. DNA for the CDR3: TGTGCCACCAGCAGAGATCAGGGGAACTATGGCTACACCTTC. The V gene is TRBV15, the J gene TRBJ1-2, with D tentatively TRBD1 (6 bases). CDR3 length: 14 amino acids. Germline CDR1 and CDR2: LNHNV and YYDKDF (reference sequence). Trimming took off 0 bases at V and 2 bases at J, with 7 bases between the two ends. The whole variable domain, filled in from reference TRBV15 and TRBJ1-2, reads DAMVIQNPRYQVTQFGKPVTLSCSQTLNHNVMYWYQQKSSQAPKLLFHYYDKDFNNEADTPDNFQSRRPNTSFCFLDIRSPGLGDTAMYLCATSRDQGNYGYTFGSGTRLTVV.

This chain joins TRBV27 and TRBJ1-2; D uncertain. V was shortened by 2 bases and J by 4 bases, with 8 bases between the two germline ends. The CDR3 spans 13 residues. Per the germline V gene, CDR1 is MNHEY and CDR2 is SMNVEV (reference sequence). As DNA, the CDR3 is TGTGCCAGCAGTTTAGGCAGTTCCTATGGCTACACCTTC. This codes for CASSLGSSYGYTF.

V and J are TRBV28 and TRBJ2-7, with 12 bases matching TRBD2. V shed 6 bases, J shed 6 bases, and the junction held 12 bases outside the gene matches. This CDR3 is built from 16 residues. CDR1 is MDHEN and CDR2 is SYDVKM in the germline V gene. CDR3 sequence reads: CASSLPRGLAGGEQYF. The CDR3 DNA reads as TGTGCCAGCAGCCTCCCCAGGGGACTAGCGGGCGGCGAGCAGTACTTC.

The chain uses TRBV2 and TRBJ2-3, with a weak D call TRBD1 (5 bases). Deletions cut 5 bases from V and 0 bases from J, with 9 bases between. The CDR3 has 14 residues. Per germline, CDR1 SNHLY and CDR2 FYNNEI. CDR3 sequence (DNA): TGTGCCAGCAGTTCCAGGGTGAGCACAGATACGCAGTATTTT. Residues: CASSSRVSTDTQYF.

This chain connects TRBV4-1 to TRBJ1-5, with 7 nucleotides matching TRBD1. The CDR3 spans 18 residues. Germline V lookup: CDR1 MGHRA, CDR2 YSYEKL. Losses at the gene ends were 0 bases for V and 0 bases for J; bases not matched to a gene: 8. The CDR3 coding sequence is TGCGCCAGCAGCCAAGATCCGCCAGGGGGGTATAGCAATCAGCCCCAGCATTTT. Its protein is CASSQDPPGGYSNQPQHF.

This rearrangement joins TRBV15 to TRBJ2-1; the match to TRBD1 covers 10 bases. The V segment lost 4 bases and the J segment 4 bases; nucleotides outside the gene matches: 7. Germline CDR1 reads LNHNV; CDR2 reads YYDKDF (reference sequence). CDR3 length: 16 amino acids. The CDR3 DNA reads as TGTGCCACCAGCATTGAGGGACAGGGGTCATACAATGAGCAGTTCTTC. Translated, it gives CATSIEGQGSYNEQFF.

The chain joins TRBV18 to TRBJ2-3; 8 positions agree with TRBD1. V lost 3 bases and J lost 5; bases outside the gene matches: 10. Germline V gene sequence: CDR1 KGHSH, CDR2 LQKENI. The length of the CDR3 is 16 residues. The CDR3 spells CASSPPTWTGLDTQYF. DNA for the CDR3: TGTGCCAGCTCACCCCCGACCTGGACAGGGTTAGATACGCAGTATTTT.